These 8 T cell receptor beta chains share one sample of origin, sequenced in a study of blood T cell repertoires in COVID-19. The method was immunoSEQ multiplex PCR; TCRdb's version includes in-frame clones alone and lacks a portion of them. Of fewer than 250,000 clones listed, approximately 87% are singletons. The specimen was peripheral blood. Receptors were obtained from a woman in her sixties or seventies with active or convalescent COVID-19.

DNA of the CDR3: TGTGCCAGCAGCCGATGGACAGCCCTCACCGGGGAGCTGTTTTTT. It encodes CASSRWTALTGELFF. This chain links TRBV27 with TRBJ2-2; TRBD1 is a possible D gene (6 bases). This CDR3 contains 15 residues. Trimming removed 6 bases at V and 4 bases at J, with 15 bases between. Germline V gene lookup returns CDR1 MNHEY and CDR2 SMNVEV (reference sequence).

The V gene is TRBV11-2, the J gene TRBJ2-2; D is perhaps TRBD2 (6 bases). The CDR3 sequence is 16 residues long. Germline V lookup: CDR1 SGHAT, CDR2 FQNNGV. Trimming left V 4 bases short and J 0 bases short, with 12 bases between. CDR3 in DNA: TGTGCCAGCAGCTCCCCGGGACTGACGAACACCGGGGAGCTGTTTTTT. This codes for CASSSPGLTNTGELFF. The full variable domain, completed using reference TRBV11-2 and TRBJ2-2, is EAGVAQSPRYKIIEKRQSVAFWCNPISGHATLYWYQQILGQGPKLLIQFQNNGVVDDSQLPKDRFSAERLKGVDSTLKIQPAKLEDSAVYLCASSSPGLTNTGELFFGEGSRLTVL.

This rearrangement joins TRBV7-3 to TRBJ2-1, with TRBD1 as a possible D gene (6 bases). This CDR3 spans 16 amino acids. Between the trimmed V and J ends, which lost 0 bases and 7 bases, there was a span of 16 bases. The germline V gene encodes CDR1 SGHTA and CDR2 FQGTGA. CDR3 region: CASSLTPGWGRNEQFF. CDR3 DNA sequence: TGTGCCAGCAGCTTAACGCCAGGTTGGGGGCGAAATGAGCAGTTCTTC.

V usage is TRBV2 and J usage is TRBJ1-6, with 8 positions matching TRBD1. The CDR3 length is 16 residues. V lost 6 bases and J lost 11; bases outside the gene matches: 15. The germline V gene has CDR1 SNHLY and CDR2 FYNNEI. CDR3 protein: CASRGGGGTGGAPLHF. In DNA form, the CDR3 reads TGTGCCAGCAGAGGCGGCGGCGGGACAGGTGGCGCACCCCTCCACTTT.

The V gene is TRBV5-6, the J gene TRBJ1-1, with D possibly matching TRBD1 (5 bases). Trimming cost V 3 bases and J 1 base, with 16 bases left between them. Germline V gene data show CDR1 as SGHDT and CDR2 as YYEEEE. The CDR3 extends over 16 amino acids. CDR3 residues: CASSYGERGGNTEAFF. Here the CDR3 DNA reads TGTGCCAGCAGCTATGGCGAAAGGGGAGGGAACACTGAAGCTTTCTTT.

The genes are TRBV4-1 and TRBJ2-5; D possibly corresponds to TRBD2 (6 bases). The CDR3 spans 13 residues. V lost 1 base to trimming and J lost 5 bases, with 8 bases between them. The germline V gene encodes CDR1 MGHRA and CDR2 YSYEKL. Written as DNA, the CDR3 is TGCGCCAGCAGCCAAGTCCTAGCGGAGACCCAGTACTTC. Protein sequence: CASSQVLAETQYF.

The chain uses TRBV4-2 and TRBJ2-7, with 9 bases matching TRBD2. This CDR3 contains 15 residues. The V segment lost 5 bases and the J segment 2 bases; nucleotides outside the gene matches: 7. In germline, CDR1 is LGHNA, CDR2 YNFKEQ. The CDR3 DNA follows: TGTGCCAGCAGCGAACGGACTAGCGTGCCCTACGAGCAGTACTTC. Amino acid sequence: CASSERTSVPYEQYF.

This clone was detected a few times. Other DNA variants within this sample encode the same CDR3. This sequence joins TRBV2 and TRBJ1-5; tentatively, D is TRBD1 (6 bases). From germline, CDR1 is SNHLY and CDR2 FYNNEI. Trimming stripped 3 bases from V and 4 bases from J, with 13 bases between. The CDR3 runs to 15 residues. The CDR3 bases are TGTGCCAGCAGTGAGGGAAGGGGGGGGAATCAGCCCCAGCATTTT. It is translated as CASSEGRGGNQPQHF.